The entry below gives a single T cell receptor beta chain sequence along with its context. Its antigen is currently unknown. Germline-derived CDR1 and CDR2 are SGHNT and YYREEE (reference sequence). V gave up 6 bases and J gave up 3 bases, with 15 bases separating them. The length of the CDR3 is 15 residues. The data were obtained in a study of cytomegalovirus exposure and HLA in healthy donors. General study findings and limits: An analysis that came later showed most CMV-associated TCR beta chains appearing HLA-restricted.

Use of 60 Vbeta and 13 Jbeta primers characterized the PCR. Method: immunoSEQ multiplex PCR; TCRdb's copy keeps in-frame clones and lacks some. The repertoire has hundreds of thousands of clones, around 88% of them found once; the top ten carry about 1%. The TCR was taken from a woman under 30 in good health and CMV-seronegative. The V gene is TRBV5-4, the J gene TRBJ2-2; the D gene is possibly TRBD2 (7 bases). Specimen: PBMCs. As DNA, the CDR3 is TGTGCCAGCACCCCGTTAGGGGGGGACACCGGGGAGCTGTTTTTT. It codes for CASTPLGGDTGELFF.